This T cell receptor beta chain was captured in a study of cytomegalovirus exposure and HLA in healthy donors. Study at large: As released early, the data held approximately 80 million unique TCRs from HLA-typed donors.

This clone was observed a handful of times. What it binds is not known. This PCR relied on a set of 60 Vbeta primers and 13 Jbeta primers. Libraries were prepared by immunoSEQ multiplex PCR; TCRdb keeps only in-frame clonotypes and omits some of them. The data contain some 98,000 clones, approximately 78% of them singletons. Study-wide findings and caveats: Some V segments, TRBV6-2 and TRBV6-3 among them, were indistinguishable and were therefore excluded. In vitro testing confirmed a few CMV-associated chains as specific for CMV antigens. Fewer N-insertions (relative to the roughly 610-donor mean) were reportedly seen in an Asian-associated ancestry cluster in a later analysis.

Looked up from germline, CDR1 is LNHNV and CDR2 is YYDKDF (reference sequence). Trimming stripped 3 bases from V and 3 bases from J, with 12 bases between. The CDR3 covers 14 residues. The sequencing sample was made of PBMCs. The source of this sequence is a man in his forties or fifties in good health and CMV-seronegative. This chain connects TRBV15 to TRBJ2-7; TRBD2 might be the D (6 bases). The CDR3 region has the DNA TGTGCCACCAGCAGGTTTGGGGGGAGCTACGAGCAGTACTTC. It encodes CATSRFGGSYEQYF.